Following are 21 T cell receptor beta chains from one sample sequenced in a study of neurological immune-mediated disorders. Each CDR3 protein gets one entry after TCRdb re-called the 5' RACE reads with MiXCR. The sample includes 90,000 to 150,000 distinct CDR3 sequences, about 3.4% of them seen just once. The specimen was PBMCs. The origin of the receptors is a woman younger than 45 with multiple sclerosis.

This clonotype was observed many times. This chain links TRBV7-2 with TRBJ1-5; D is undetermined. Germline V gene sequence: CDR1 SGHTA, CDR2 FQGNSA. The CDR3 extends over 14 amino acids. The V gene lost 1 base and the J gene lost 6 bases, with 10 bases spanning the gap. The CDR3 DNA sequence: TGTGCCAGCAGCTTAGATGAGGGTAGTCAGCCCCAGCATTTT. Its translation: CASSLDEGSQPQHF.

This clonotype was seen at least ten times. The rearrangement links TRBV5-1 to TRBJ2-3; 8 nucleotides match TRBD2. The CDR3 runs to 16 residues. Germline lookup yields CDR1 SGHRS and CDR2 YFSETQ. V dropped 0 bases and J dropped 2; count of bases not matched to a gene: 5. CDR3 coding DNA: TGCGCCAGCAGCTTGGAACCCGGGAGGGTCACAGATACGCAGTATTTT. Its translation is CASSLEPGRVTDTQYF.

This clonotype showed up many times. Here the CDR3 DNA reads TGTGCCAGCAGCCCAACTTTCGACAGGGCCCAGAGGGAGACCCAGTACTTC. Protein: CASSPTFDRAQRETQYF. The V and J genes are TRBV7-2 and TRBJ2-5; TRBD1 matches 7 bases. V was clipped by 5 bases and J by 5 bases; unmatched bases: 17. Per germline, CDR1 SGHTA and CDR2 FQGNSA. The CDR3 totals 17 residues.

In this sample, this clonotype turned up many times. The chain employs TRBV5-1 and TRBJ1-1, with 8 nucleotides matching TRBD1. The CDR3 contains 14 residues. Looked up from germline, CDR1 is SGHRS and CDR2 is YFSETQ. V gave up 6 bases and J gave up 6 bases; unmatched junction bases: 10. The CDR3 region has the DNA TGCGCCAGCACACCCCGGACAGGGCTTGCTGAAGCTTTCTTT. Translation gives CASTPRTGLAEAFF.

This clonotype appeared many times. The chain couples TRBV20-1 to TRBJ2-2; 7 bases line up with TRBD1. The V gene end was trimmed by 5 bases and the J gene end by 0 bases; junction bases not matched to a gene: 3. Per germline, CDR1 DFQATT and CDR2 SNEGSKA (reference sequence). The CDR3 contains 14 residues. The CDR3 coding sequence is TGCAGTGCTGCCGGGACAGCGAACACCGGGGAGCTGTTTTTT. Translating gives CSAAGTANTGELFF.

This clonotype was observed at least ten times. This CDR3 is CSASPKVRVTSEQYF. In nucleotides, the CDR3 is TGCAGTGCTAGCCCCAAAGTCCGAGTTACCTCCGAGCAGTACTTC. The V gene is TRBV20-1, the J gene TRBJ2-7; no definite D call. The length of the CDR3 is 15 residues. Trimming removed 3 bases from V and 6 bases from J, with 21 bases in between. Germline V gene data show CDR1 as DFQATT and CDR2 as SNEGSKA (reference sequence).

This clonotype occurred many times. This sequence joins TRBV7-9 and TRBJ2-5, with D unresolved. Trimming shortened V by 5 bases and J by 7 bases, and 11 bases separated the two germline ends. The CDR3 consists of 12 residues. The germline gives CDR1 SEHNR, CDR2 FQNEAQ (reference sequence). CDR3 nucleotides: TGTGCCAGCAGCGCCCTTCTTGGGACCCAGTACTTC. Translating it yields CASSALLGTQYF. The complete variable domain, with remaining parts taken from reference TRBV7-9 and TRBJ2-5, reads DTGVSQNPRHKITKRGQNVTFRCDPISEHNRLYWYRQTLGQGPEFLTYFQNEAQLEKSRLLSDRFSAERPKGSFSTLEIQRTEQGDSAMYLCASSALLGTQYFGPGTRLLVL.

This clonotype was detected many times. CDR3 region: CASSLEEGVAEAFF. The CDR3 region has the DNA TGCGCCAGCAGCTTGGAGGAGGGGGTGGCTGAAGCTTTCTTT. This sequence joins TRBV5-1 and TRBJ1-1, with D perhaps TRBD1 (6 bases). The V end lost 0 bases, the J end lost 6 bases, and 12 bases lay between the germline ends. Germline CDR1 SGHRS, CDR2 YFSETQ. The CDR3 sequence is 14 residues long.

This clonotype was seen repeatedly, ten times or more. The gene calls are TRBV29-1 and TRBJ2-3, with D possibly being TRBD2 (6 bases). The CDR3 contains 12 residues. The germline gives CDR1 SQVTM, CDR2 ANQGSEA. The CDR3 is CTMRGYTDTQYF. The CDR3, as DNA: TGCACCATGCGGGGTTATACAGATACGCAGTATTTT.

This clonotype was found many times. CDR3 in DNA: TGCGCCAGCAGTGTAGGCTATGAGCAGTTCTTC. Translation: CASSVGYEQFF. The chain combines TRBV10-1 with TRBJ2-1, with D hard to call. Per the germline V gene, CDR1 is WNHNN and CDR2 is SYGVQD (reference sequence). V lost 4 bases to trimming and J lost 8 bases, with 6 bases between them. This CDR3 has 11 amino acids.

At least ten counts were recorded for this clonotype. The rearrangement links TRBV5-1 to TRBJ1-4, with TRBD1 matching 8 bases. Trimming removed 4 bases from V and 3 bases from J; junction bases left unmatched: 5. CDR1 is SGHRS, CDR2 YFSETQ, per germline. This CDR3 has 15 residues. The chain's CDR3 is CASSAYRGANEKLFF. The CDR3 DNA is TGCGCCAGCAGCGCCTACAGGGGGGCTAATGAAAAACTGTTTTTT.

This clonotype has ten or more counts. The chain joins TRBV20-1 to TRBJ2-2; 7 bases agree with TRBD2. CDR3 length: 14 residues. Germline CDR1 reads DFQATT; CDR2 reads SNEGSKA (reference sequence). J lost 3 bases, V lost 3 bases, and 4 bases had no gene match. The CDR3 DNA follows: TGCAGTGCTAGCCGGGACTACCACACCGGGGAGCTGTTTTTT. Its protein is CSASRDYHTGELFF.

On this clonotype: This could be a read error, since a much larger clone is one nucleotide away. The chain is built from TRBV15 and TRBJ2-7; unclear D gene. The CDR3 extends over 14 amino acids. The germline V and J ends were trimmed by 5 bases and 4 bases, with 15 bases remaining between them. The V gene's germline CDR1 is LNHNV and CDR2 YYDKDF (reference sequence). The CDR3 spells CATSLERVTYEQYF. The CDR3 DNA is TGTGCCACCAGCCTTGAAAGGGTAACGTACGAGCAGTACTTC. Looking up the rest from reference TRBV15 and TRBJ2-7 gives the full variable domain: DAMVIQNPRYQVTQFGKPVTLSCSQTLNHNVMYWYQQKSSQAPKLLFHYYDKDFNNEADTPDNFQSRRPNTSFCFLDIRSPGLGDTAMYLCATSLERVTYEQYFGPGTRLTVT.

This clonotype was counted ten times or more. The chain carries TRBV20-1 and TRBJ1-2, with 8 bases identical to TRBD1. The CDR3 covers 16 residues. V shed 3 bases and J 8 bases; nucleotides not matched to a gene: 17. The germline CDR1 and CDR2 sequences are DFQATT and SNEGSKA (reference sequence). This chain's CDR3 is CSASKGGQALSQGYTF. The CDR3 DNA reads as TGCAGTGCTAGTAAGGGGGGACAGGCCCTATCTCAGGGCTACACCTTC.

This clonotype was recorded at least ten times. This rearrangement joins TRBV9 to TRBJ1-2; weak D call: TRBD1 (6 bases). The CDR3 extends over 14 amino acids. Trimming stripped 3 bases from V and 2 bases from J, with 11 bases between. Germline V lookup: CDR1 SGDLS, CDR2 YYNGEE. CDR3 nucleotides: TGTGCCAGCAGCGCCCGGACAGAGAACTATGGCTACACCTTC. It is translated as CASSARTENYGYTF.

The table lists this clonotype with many counts. The chain uses TRBV29-1 and TRBJ1-2; TRBD1 is a possible D gene (6 bases). The CDR3 is 13 amino acids. Germline V CDR1 and CDR2: SQVTM, ANQGSEA. With 5 bases removed from V and 3 bases from J, the gap between germline ends came to 13 bases. The CDR3 region is CSVSQGKDYGYTF. The CDR3 coding sequence is TGCAGCGTTTCCCAGGGGAAGGACTATGGCTACACCTTC.

At least ten counts were recorded for this clonotype. The chain recombines TRBV6-5 with TRBJ1-4; the match to TRBD1 covers 8 bases. The J segment lost 0 bases and the V segment lost 2 bases, leaving 5 bases of the junction unmatched. CDR1 MNHEY and CDR2 SVGAGI come from the germline V gene. The CDR3 totals 17 residues. DNA of the CDR3: TGTGCCAGCAGTTACCCAGGACAGGGTGCAACTAATGAAAAACTGTTTTTT. Translated: CASSYPGQGATNEKLFF.

The sample holds many counts of this clonotype. This chain links TRBV5-1 with TRBJ2-7; D ambiguous. Trimming pared 0 bases from V and 2 bases from J, leaving 6 bases between. The CDR3 covers 13 residues. CDR1 SGHRS and CDR2 YFSETQ come from the germline V gene. As DNA, the CDR3 is TGCGCCAGCAGCTTGGGCGGTACCTACGAGCAGTACTTC. Translated: CASSLGGTYEQYF.

This clonotype was detected ten times or more. J is TRBJ1-2 and V is TRBV27, with no clear D. The CDR3 is made up of 14 amino acids. Trimming stripped 6 bases from V and 4 bases from J, with 15 bases between. Germline CDR1 and CDR2: MNHEY and SMNVEV (reference sequence). The CDR3 region is CASSDGPLTYGYTF. The CDR3 DNA is TGTGCCAGCAGCGACGGACCACTTACCTATGGCTACACCTTC.

There are many counts of this clonotype. The rearrangement links TRBV29-1 to TRBJ2-7; D gene uncertain. CDR3 length: 13 residues. Between the trimmed V and J ends, which lost 4 bases and 4 bases, there was a span of 14 bases. The germline gives CDR1 SQVTM, CDR2 ANQGSEA. DNA of the CDR3: TGCAGCGTTGGGTTGAGTCAGAATTACGAGCAGTACTTC. Translation gives CSVGLSQNYEQYF.

This clonotype was counted at least ten times. V is TRBV5-1 and J is TRBJ2-1; D uncertain. Trimming took off 6 bases at V and 9 bases at J, with 19 bases between the two ends. Germline CDR1 and CDR2: SGHRS and YFSETQ. The CDR3 totals 14 residues. CDR3 nucleotides: TGCGCCAGCACCCCGGAGCCGCCAGCAAGTGAGCAGTTCTTC. Translating it yields CASTPEPPASEQFF.